These T cell receptor beta chains were read from a single sample in a study of cytomegalovirus exposure and HLA in healthy donors. Here immunoSEQ multiplex PCR was the method, and the copy in TCRdb shows in-frame clones only, minus some. The sample lists over 70,000 clones, around 80% occurring once. The sample consisted of PBMCs. These receptor sequences come from a man over 45 in good health and CMV-seropositive. Each CDR3 is given with its conserved first and last residue. A D gene is named only where the DNA matches it firmly. Only part of the rows carry a size: once, few, many, or a class if the clone is expanded.

j_gene	abundance	d_gene	v_gene	CDR3aa	CDR3nt
TRBJ1-1	NA	NA	TRBV7-9	CASSTGQFFTEAFF	TGTGCCAGCAGCACCGGACAGTTTTTCACTGAAGCTTTCTTT
TRBJ2-1	NA	NA	TRBV13	CASTPSDLKANIHALDNEQFF	TGTGCCAGCACCCCTTCAGACCTCAAAGCGAACATACACGCACTAGACAATGAGCAGTTCTTC
TRBJ1-1	NA	TRBD1	TRBV7-2	CASSSPGQAITFF	TGTGCCAGCAGCTCACCGGGACAGGCGATAACTTTCTTT
TRBJ2-2	NA	NA	TRBV27	CASSLVRENTGELFF	TGTGCCAGCAGTTTGGTCAGGGAGAACACCGGGGAGCTGTTTTTT
TRBJ2-1	NA	TRBD1	TRBV6-6	CASLGQGIYNEQFF	TGTGCCAGCCTGGGACAGGGGATTTACAATGAGCAGTTCTTC
TRBJ1-5	few	NA	TRBV19	CASSIYVYSNQPQHF	TGTGCCAGTAGTATTTATGTCTATAGCAATCAGCCCCAGCATTTT
TRBJ1-6	NA	NA	TRBV5-5	CASSFFPSPLHF	TGTGCCAGCAGCTTTTTTCCGTCACCCCTCCACTTT
TRBJ2-3	NA	TRBD2	TRBV25-1	CASSENPAGGTDTQYF	TGTGCCAGCAGTGAAAACCCCGCGGGAGGCACAGATACGCAGTATTTT
TRBJ2-3	NA	NA	TRBV7-2	CASSLAYTDTQYF	TGTGCCAGCAGCTTAGCCTACACAGATACGCAGTATTTT
TRBJ1-2	NA	NA	TRBV20-1	CSANPDGYTF	TGCAGTGCTAATCCCGATGGCTACACCTTC
TRBJ2-6	NA	TRBD2	TRBV10-3	CATTTSGSSGANGLTF	TGTGCCACCACGACTAGCGGGTCCTCTGGGGCCAACGGCCTGACTTTC
TRBJ2-7	NA	TRBD2	TRBV6-5	CASSPSGLAGDEQYF	TGTGCCAGCAGTCCCTCGGGACTAGCGGGAGACGAGCAGTACTTC
TRBJ2-7	few	TRBD2	TRBV7-2	CASSFREGSGRVEQYF	TGTGCCAGCAGCTTTAGGGAGGGTAGCGGGAGAGTCGAGCAGTACTTC
TRBJ1-4	NA	NA	TRBV18	CASSPGASSEKLFF	TGTGCCAGCTCACCTGGGGCTTCGAGTGAAAAACTGTTTTTT
TRBJ2-7	NA	NA	TRBV27	CASSLTGLIYEQYF	TGTGCCAGCAGTTTAACGGGACTGATCTACGAGCAGTACTTC
TRBJ2-5	NA	NA	TRBV5-1	CASSAPSGVDGETQYF	TGCGCCAGCAGCGCCCCCTCGGGGGTGGATGGAGAGACCCAGTACTTC
TRBJ1-2	NA	NA	TRBV7-9	CASSLAGGGQIYGYTF	TGTGCCAGCAGCTTAGCCGGGGGGGGGCAGATCTATGGCTACACCTTC
TRBJ2-1	NA	NA	TRBV7-3	CASSLTPPYNEQFF	TGTGCCAGCAGCTTAACCCCCCCATACAATGAGCAGTTCTTC
TRBJ2-1	NA	NA	TRBV27	CASSSIQAGIDEQFF	TGTGCCAGCAGTTCCATTCAGGCGGGCATCGATGAGCAGTTCTTC
TRBJ1-1	once	NA	TRBV6-1	CASRVPGTLDTEAFF	TGTGCCAGCAGGGTCCCCGGGACACTCGACACTGAAGCTTTCTTT
TRBJ2-1	few	TRBD2	TRBV11-2	CASSLESSGRASEQFF	TGTGCCAGCAGCTTAGAATCTAGCGGGAGGGCCTCTGAGCAGTTCTTC
TRBJ2-1	once	TRBD2	TRBV7-6	CASSFTSGGYNEQFF	TGTGCCAGCAGCTTTACTAGCGGGGGGTACAATGAGCAGTTCTTC
TRBJ1-2	NA	NA	TRBV7-9	CASSFADSYGYTF	TGTGCCAGCAGCTTCGCAGACAGCTATGGCTACACCTTC
TRBJ2-5	NA	TRBD2	TRBV12-5	CASGLPLAGGGETQYF	TGTGCTAGTGGTCTCCCACTAGCGGGAGGGGGAGAGACCCAGTACTTC
TRBJ2-1	NA	TRBD2	TRBV29-1	CSVPSGRSPHEQFF	TGCAGCGTCCCTAGCGGGAGGAGTCCCCATGAGCAGTTCTTC
TRBJ2-1	NA	NA	TRBV6-5	CASSDLATINEQFF	TGTGCCAGCAGTGATCTAGCGACTATCAATGAGCAGTTCTTC
TRBJ2-2	once	NA	TRBV21-1	CASSNPRGGAGELFF	TGTGCCAGCAGCAACCCACGAGGGGGGGCCGGGGAGCTGTTTTTT
TRBJ2-2	once	NA	TRBV4-3	CASSQVLAGIAAGELFF	TGCGCCAGCAGCCAAGTTCTGGCGGGAATAGCGGCCGGGGAGCTGTTTTTT
TRBJ2-7	NA	NA	TRBV5-1	CASSQPTGSAEQYF	TGCGCCAGCAGCCAACCGACAGGTTCCGCTGAGCAGTACTTC
TRBJ2-3	NA	NA	TRBV7-8	CASSRLTGTDTQYF	TGTGCCAGCAGCCGGTTAACGGGCACAGATACGCAGTATTTT
TRBJ2-3	NA	NA	TRBV11-3	CASRERRLEGDTQYF	TGTGCCAGCAGGGAGAGGAGGCTCGAGGGAGATACGCAGTATTTT
TRBJ2-7	NA	NA	TRBV4-3	CASSQDPPLTGVSYEQYF	TGCGCCAGCAGCCAAGACCCCCCCTTGACAGGCGTGTCCTACGAGCAGTACTTC
TRBJ2-3	NA	TRBD2	TRBV7-3	CASSKTGTRSTDTQYF	TGTGCCAGCAGCAAAACCGGGACTAGGAGCACAGATACGCAGTATTTT
TRBJ1-3	NA	NA	TRBV14	CASSPQGSSGNTIYF	TGTGCCAGCAGCCCGCAGGGAAGCTCTGGAAACACCATATATTTT
TRBJ2-7	NA	TRBD1	TRBV10-3	CAIRKTGEESAYEQYF	TGTGCCATCAGGAAGACAGGGGAGGAATCCGCCTACGAGCAGTACTTC
TRBJ2-3	NA	TRBD1	TRBV27	CASSWGTGGTDTQYF	TGTGCCAGCAGTTGGGGGACAGGGGGCACAGATACGCAGTATTTT
TRBJ2-7	NA	TRBD2	TRBV30	CACQNVGDYIPSDEQYF	TGTGCCTGCCAAAACGTTGGGGACTACATCCCGTCCGACGAGCAGTACTTC
TRBJ1-1	NA	NA	TRBV5-1	CASSLEVGASGTEAFF	TGCGCCAGCAGCTTGGAGGTGGGTGCTTCGGGCACTGAAGCTTTCTTT
TRBJ1-2	NA	TRBD1	TRBV18	CASYSGTGFLDGHTF	TGTGCCAGCTACTCCGGGACAGGGTTTCTTGATGGCCACACCTTC
TRBJ1-2	NA	TRBD1	TRBV30	CAWRRTGGYYGYTF	TGTGCCTGGAGGAGGACAGGGGGCTACTATGGCTACACCTTC
TRBJ1-5	NA	TRBD1	TRBV6-1	CASSEADRGINQPQHF	TGTGCCAGCAGTGAAGCCGACAGGGGGATTAATCAGCCCCAGCATTTT
TRBJ2-7	NA	TRBD1	TRBV5-6	CASRSLRDRDLYEQYF	TGTGCCAGCAGGAGCCTGAGAGACAGGGATCTATACGAGCAGTACTTC
TRBJ1-3	few	NA	TRBV5-1	CASSLVGSITSGNTIYF	TGCGCCAGCAGCTTGGTCGGGTCCATCACCTCTGGAAACACCATATATTTT
TRBJ2-1	NA	NA	TRBV6-1	CASSVGPARGGEQFF	TGTGCCAGCAGTGTAGGGCCAGCCCGAGGGGGAGAGCAGTTCTTC
TRBJ2-1	NA	TRBD1	TRBV10-3	CAISEGRGQINEQFF	TGTGCCATCAGTGAGGGAAGGGGGCAGATCAATGAGCAGTTCTTC
TRBJ1-1	NA	NA	TRBV29-1	CSVVQRWNLYGTEAFF	TGCAGCGTTGTTCAGCGTTGGAATTTGTACGGCACTGAAGCTTTCTTT
TRBJ2-7	once	TRBD1	TRBV5-4	CASSLGGDRAYEQYF	TGTGCCAGCAGCTTGGGCGGGGACAGGGCCTACGAGCAGTACTTC
TRBJ1-2	NA	TRBD1	TRBV6-1	CASTIPGGLGYTF	TGTGCCAGCACCATTCCAGGGGGCCTTGGCTACACCTTC
TRBJ1-2	few	TRBD1	TRBV2	CASSEARGLYGYTF	TGTGCCAGCAGTGAAGCAAGGGGGCTCTATGGCTACACCTTC
TRBJ1-1	NA	NA	TRBV4-1	CASSQDRQGGMAFF	TGCGCCAGCAGCCAAGATCGGCAGGGAGGTATGGCTTTCTTT
TRBJ2-7	NA	TRBD1	TRBV27	CASKRGQGIEQYF	TGTGCCAGCAAGCGGGGACAGGGGATCGAGCAGTACTTC
TRBJ1-3	NA	TRBD1	TRBV5-8	CASSLGPTGTGNTIYF	TGTGCCAGCAGCTTGGGGCCGACAGGGACTGGAAACACCATATATTTT
TRBJ2-3	NA	TRBD2	TRBV4-2	CASSPGGGGAADTQYF	TGTGCCAGCAGCCCCGGTGGGGGAGGGGCCGCAGATACGCAGTATTTT
TRBJ2-4	NA	TRBD1	TRBV5-1	CASSLGQGALAKNIQYF	TGCGCCAGCAGCTTGGGACAGGGGGCGCTTGCCAAAAACATTCAGTACTTC